This is a list of T cell receptor beta chains from one sample in a study of blood T cell repertoires in COVID-19. Profiled with immunoSEQ multiplex PCR; TCRdb holds only in-frame clones, not every one. The sample lists around 140,000 clones, approximately 86% seen once, with around 1.9% in the top ten. Sequenced input: peripheral blood. These receptors were obtained from a man aged 65 to 79 with acute or convalescent COVID-19. Both conserved end residues are part of each CDR3. Clone size is shown for a subset of rows, as once, few, many or a class of expanded clone.

len | j_gene | abundance | v_gene | CDR3aa
16 | TRBJ1-6 | . | TRBV3-1/TRBV3-2 | CASSQSDRVRNSPLHF
14 | TRBJ1-1 | . | TRBV11-2 | CASSFSNRGTEAFF
13 | TRBJ1-4 | . | TRBV5-1 | CASSRYRNEKLFF
15 | TRBJ1-4 | once | TRBV7-8 | CASSLGDRGYEKLFF
16 | TRBJ2-1 | . | TRBV9 | CASSVGASGRAGEQFF
14 | TRBJ1-6 | . | TRBV20-1 | CSASLTRSNSPLHF
13 | TRBJ1-1 | . | TRBV5-6 | CASSLGQGARAFF
12 | TRBJ1-2 | . | TRBV28 | CASSFSVTGYTF
17 | TRBJ2-1 | . | TRBV5-1 | CASSLDWPSGPYNEQFF
15 | TRBJ2-3 | . | TRBV15 | CATSRAESTTDTQYF
17 | TRBJ1-2 | . | TRBV3-1/TRBV3-2 | CASSLDSGARYDYGYTF
15 | TRBJ1-1 | . | TRBV6-4 | CASRFPDSIETEAFF
15 | TRBJ2-7 | . | TRBV30 | CAWRIRGSGSYEQYF
12 | TRBJ2-5 | . | TRBV5-1 | CASSLEGETQYF
16 | TRBJ2-1 | . | TRBV24-1 | CATSDLGPGSYNEQFF
16 | TRBJ1-5 | once | TRBV30 | CAWSGPSGSSNQPQHF
15 | TRBJ1-1 | . | TRBV25-1 | CASSDPQGHGYEAFF
14 | TRBJ2-5 | . | TRBV6-5 | CASTNWQGQETQYF
12 | TRBJ2-7 | . | TRBV28 | CASSLAGPEQYF
15 | TRBJ1-6 | . | TRBV6-6 | CASSPVGGQDSPLHF
16 | TRBJ1-5 | once | TRBV19 | CASRAPGTGNNQPQHF
16 | TRBJ1-3 | . | TRBV6-2/TRBV6-3 | CASSWTVESSGNTIYF
11 | TRBJ2-7 | . | TRBV11-2 | CASSLGAALYF
16 | TRBJ1-3 | . | TRBV7-9 | CASSLGTGVSGNTIYF
15 | TRBJ1-1 | . | TRBV7-9 | CASSVFQGPNTEAFF
12 | TRBJ1-1 | . | TRBV9 | CASSPRTVEAFF
15 | TRBJ1-5 | once | TRBV10-2 | CASSERGLSNQPQHF
18 | TRBJ2-5 | . | TRBV19 | CASSISGQGSGRQETQYF
17 | TRBJ2-3 | . | TRBV2 | CASSEGLAGDSTDTQYF
14 | TRBJ1-3 | . | TRBV6-5 | CASSWDRSGNTIYF
16 | TRBJ1-1 | . | TRBV5-1 | CASSLILTGQNTEAFF
13 | TRBJ1-2 | . | TRBV7-2 | CASSLDRQAGYTF
14 | TRBJ1-2 | . | TRBV10-3 | CAISDAGGSYGYTF
16 | TRBJ2-1 | . | TRBV2 | CASNSPGQGAYNEQFF
12 | TRBJ2-3 | once | TRBV27 | CASSLAGDTQYF
13 | TRBJ2-4 | . | TRBV5-8 | CADQGLAKNIQYF
18 | TRBJ2-5 | . | TRBV5-1 | CASSQGLAGGPSQETQYF
13 | TRBJ1-1 | . | TRBV10-3 | CAISESQGLVAFF
13 | TRBJ1-1 | . | TRBV12-3/TRBV12-4 | CASSPQGTTEAFF
15 | TRBJ2-7 | . | TRBV6-2/TRBV6-3 | CASSAPDRGAYEQYF
16 | TRBJ2-7 | . | TRBV3-1/TRBV3-2 | CASSQVVGRGSYEQYF